The 23 T cell receptor beta chains presented below share a single source sample, sequenced in a study of blood T cells in healthy people across ages. With a J-beta primer mix and a sample-barcoded 5' primer, a second PCR ran 7 to 11 cycles. Each CDR3 protein is one row after TCRdb ran MiXCR on the 5' RACE reads. The repertoire consists of 550,000 to 650,000 distinct CDR3 sequences, with about 27% occurring once and the leading ten covering approximately 3.3%. Another study also made use of these data, one on T cells of mothers and their children.

Input material: blood. The receptor source for this set is a boy younger than 10 in good health.

The genes are TRBV24-1 and TRBJ2-1; 16 bases line up with TRBD2. There are 18 residues in the CDR3. V shed 7 bases and J 2 bases; nucleotides not matched to a gene: 7. CDR1 KGHDR and CDR2 SFDVKD come from the germline V gene. CDR3 coding DNA: TGTGCCACCAGAACGGGACTAGCGGGGGGGAAGCCCTACAATGAGCAGTTCTTC. It encodes CATRTGLAGGKPYNEQFF.

A few counts support this clonotype. This chain uses TRBV27 with TRBJ2-3; D possibly corresponds to TRBD1 (6 bases). Trimming removed 3 bases from V and 4 bases from J, with 14 bases in between. Germline V lookup: CDR1 MNHEY, CDR2 SMNVEV (reference sequence). This CDR3 comprises 15 residues. The CDR3 sequence: CASSFLGAGSDTQYF. The CDR3, as DNA: TGTGCCAGCAGTTTTTTGGGGGCCGGGTCAGATACGCAGTATTTT.

This chain joins TRBV20-1 and TRBJ2-3; D is undetermined. The CDR3 contains 12 residues. The V and J ends lost 1 base and 2 bases respectively, with 4 bases between them. The germline CDR1 and CDR2 sequences are DFQATT and SNEGSKA (reference sequence). The CDR3: CSARVFTDTQYF. The CDR3 DNA reads as TGCAGTGCTAGAGTTTTCACAGATACGCAGTATTTT.

This CDR3 reads CASSPEGAGNSPLHF. In nucleotides, the CDR3 is TGTGCCAGCAGTCCAGAGGGCGCGGGGAATTCACCCCTCCACTTT. The genes are TRBV12-3 or TRBV12-4 and TRBJ1-6; D call uncertain. This CDR3 spans 15 amino acids. The V and J ends lost 5 bases and 7 bases respectively, with 15 bases between them.

This clonotype has only a few counts. CDR3 DNA: TGCAGTGCTAACCCGACAGGGGGGGCCTATGGCTACACCTTC. Its translation: CSANPTGGAYGYTF. The J gene is TRBJ1-2, the V gene TRBV20-1; 9 bases are shared with TRBD1. V was pared by 4 bases and J by 4 bases, with 7 bases of the junction left unmatched. Looked up from germline, CDR1 is DFQATT and CDR2 is SNEGSKA (reference sequence). The CDR3 loop spans 14 amino acids.

This clonotype was seen only a few times. The chain links TRBV5-1 to TRBJ2-7, with a tentative D call TRBD2 (7 bases). This CDR3 comprises 16 residues. The V end was cut by 7 bases, the J end by 0 bases, with 20 bases between. The germline V gene encodes CDR1 SGHRS and CDR2 YFSETQ. The CDR3 DNA is TGCGCCAGCGCCCTGGCGGGGGCCCAGAGCTCCTACGAGCAGTACTTC. This translates into CASALAGAQSSYEQYF.

This clonotype was seen a few times. The chain has TRBV5-1 and TRBJ1-4, with D unclear. The CDR3 is 15 amino acids. With 5 bases removed from V and 0 bases from J, the gap between germline ends came to 11 bases. Germline V gives CDR1 SGHRS, CDR2 YFSETQ. The CDR3 coding sequence is TGCGCCAGCAGAACCGACCGGGCAACTAATGAAAAACTGTTTTTT. This encodes CASRTDRATNEKLFF.

This rearrangement joins TRBV6-6 to TRBJ2-4; D is uncertain. The CDR3 sequence is 18 residues long. The ends were cut back, 2 bases at V and 0 bases at J, with 17 bases in the middle. Germline lookup yields CDR1 MNHNY and CDR2 SVGAGI (reference sequence). The chain's CDR3 is CASSYASPFLLAKNIQYF. CDR3 DNA sequence: TGTGCCAGCAGTTACGCTTCACCCTTCCTCCTAGCCAAAAACATTCAGTACTTC.

This chain connects TRBV10-2 to TRBJ2-7, with 7 bases matching TRBD1. There are 15 residues in the CDR3. Germline V lookup: CDR1 WSHSY, CDR2 SAAADI. V lost 4 bases to trimming and J lost 2 bases; unmatched junction nucleotides: 8. CDR3 coding DNA: TGCGCCAGCAGTGCGGAACAGGGGATAACCTACGAGCAGTACTTC. Translation: CASSAEQGITYEQYF.

The chain uses TRBV29-1 and TRBJ1-2; D not resolved. From germline, CDR1 is SQVTM and CDR2 ANQGSEA. This CDR3 contains 14 residues. The V gene lost 2 bases and the J gene lost 4 bases, with 14 bases spanning the gap. CDR3 amino acids: CSVESPVGGYGYTF. The CDR3 DNA is TGCAGCGTTGAATCGCCGGTGGGCGGCTATGGCTACACCTTC.

This chain links TRBV19 with TRBJ2-4; no clear D gene. The ends were cut back, 6 bases at V and 1 base at J, with 7 bases in the middle. CDR3 length: 13 residues. Per the germline V gene, CDR1 is LNHDA and CDR2 is SQIVND (reference sequence). The CDR3 here is CASSSNAKNIQYF. CDR3 bases: TGTGCCAGTAGCTCTAACGCCAAAAACATTCAGTACTTC. Complete variable domain (other parts from reference TRBV19 and TRBJ2-4): DGGITQSPKYLFRKEGQNVTLSCEQNLNHDAMYWYRQDPGQGLRLIYYSQIVNDFQKGDIAEGYSVSREKKESFPLTVTSAQKNPTAFYLCASSSNAKNIQYFGAGTRLSVL.

This clonotype appeared a few times. The chain carries TRBV29-1 and TRBJ2-5; 13 nucleotides match TRBD2. Germline V gene data show CDR1 as SQVTM and CDR2 as ANQGSEA. The CDR3 consists of 14 residues. The V and J ends lost 7 bases and 5 bases, in that order; junction bases with no gene match: 7. The CDR3 DNA reads as TGCAGCGGTGATACTAGCGGGAGGGGTGAGACCCAGTACTTC. It specifies CSGDTSGRGETQYF.

This clonotype was seen more than once but under ten times. The rearrangement joins TRBV6-2 or TRBV6-3 to TRBJ1-5; 7 bases are a match to TRBD1. CDR1 and CDR2 from the germline V gene are MNHEY and SVGEGT. Germline trimming cut 6 bases from V and 3 bases from J; bases unmatched to any gene: 8. This CDR3 contains 15 residues. CDR3 protein: CASRRTGLPNQPQHF. CDR3 nucleotide sequence: TGTGCCAGCAGACGGACAGGTCTTCCCAATCAGCCCCAGCATTTT.

This clonotype was observed at least ten times. This chain connects TRBV25-1 to TRBJ2-5; D is ambiguous. The germline CDR1 and CDR2 sequences are MGHDK and SYGVNS. V was clipped by 10 bases and J by 3 bases, with 6 bases between them. The CDR3 runs to 10 residues. For the CDR3, the DNA is TGTGCCACCACGGAAGAGACCCAGTACTTC. Translation gives CATTEETQYF.

This clonotype came up a few times. The chain combines TRBV5-1 with TRBJ2-3; 10 bases are shared with TRBD2. Trimming took 2 bases from V and 4 from J; bases not matched to a gene: 7. CDR1 is SGHRS, CDR2 YFSETQ, per germline. This CDR3 region has 16 residues. CDR3 DNA: TGCGCCAGCAGCTTCATAAGCGGGGGGGCCGCAGATACGCAGTATTTT. It specifies CASSFISGGAADTQYF.

The chain recombines TRBV5-1 with TRBJ2-5; tentative D call: TRBD1 (6 bases). The CDR3 is made up of 16 amino acids. Per the germline V gene, CDR1 is SGHRS and CDR2 is YFSETQ. V was pared by 4 bases and J by 1 base, with 17 bases between. The CDR3, as DNA: TGCGCCAGCAGCCCCCTACAGGGTGGGGCCCAAGAGACCCAGTACTTC. This translates into CASSPLQGGAQETQYF.

V and J are TRBV7-9 and TRBJ1-2; TRBD1 matches at 7 bases. Germline lookup yields CDR1 SEHNR and CDR2 FQNEAQ (reference sequence). The CDR3 runs 15 residues. V shed 1 base, J shed 7 bases, and the junction held 9 bases outside the gene matches. The DNA of the CDR3 is TGTGCCAGCAGCTTAGGTTCCGGGACAGCCTCTGGCTACACCTTC. Residues: CASSLGSGTASGYTF.

This clonotype occurred once. The chain links TRBV28 to TRBJ2-7; weak D call: TRBD1 (5 bases). Near its end, the DNA agrees better with TRBJ2-1, so the J call may be wrong. The CDR3 length is 12 residues. CDR1 is MDHEN, CDR2 SYDVKM, per germline. CDR3 sequence: CASRPTGDEQFF. The CDR3 bases are TGTGCCAGCAGGCCTACAGGTGATGAGCAGTTCTTC.

This clonotype was detected only a few times. The gene calls are TRBV9 and TRBJ2-1, with D perhaps TRBD1 (7 bases). The J call may not be correct, given that the DNA end is closer to TRBJ2-7. CDR3 length: 15 amino acids. Germline CDR1 is SGDLS and CDR2 is YYNGEE. In nucleotides, the CDR3 is TGTGCCAGCAGAGCTAAAGGACAGGAGGGCTACGAGCAGTACTTC. Amino acids: CASRAKGQEGYEQYF.

This clonotype was counted between two and nine times. The rearrangement links TRBV10-3 to TRBJ1-2; D gene uncertain. Germline V CDR1 and CDR2: ENHRY, SYGVKD. V dropped 4 bases and J dropped 6 bases, with 12 bases sitting between them. CDR3 length: 13 residues. The CDR3 sequence is CAISGEVVNGYTF. The DNA of the CDR3 is TGTGCCATCAGTGGCGAGGTGGTCAATGGCTACACCTTC.

This clonotype was observed a handful of times. A junction end diverges from the germline sequence, so it may reflect a read error. CDR3 in amino acids: CASSPWDEMSNEKLLF. The DNA of the CDR3 is TGTGCCAGCAGTCCTTGGGACGAGATGTCTAATGAAAAACTGCTTTTT. This sequence joins TRBV27 and TRBJ1-4, with TRBD1 as a possible D gene (5 bases). This CDR3 spans 16 amino acids. Germline assignment: CDR1 MNHEY and CDR2 SMNVEV (reference sequence).

V and J are TRBV6-2 or TRBV6-3 and TRBJ1-1; 10 bases are a match to TRBD1. Germline trimming cut 6 bases from V and 4 bases from J; bases unmatched to any gene: 2. Germline V gives CDR1 MNHEY, CDR2 SVGEGT. The CDR3 is made up of 13 amino acids. The CDR3 loop reads CASRRTGGTEAFF. In nucleotides, the CDR3 is TGTGCCAGCAGGCGGACAGGGGGCACTGAAGCTTTCTTT.

Concerning this clonotype: This CDR3 fails to terminate in the conserved phenylalanine or tryptophan, so it likely reflects a read error. The chain combines TRBV12-3 or TRBV12-4 with TRBJ2-2, with D unclear. V was shortened by 3 bases and J by 6 bases, with 8 bases between the two germline ends. The CDR3 runs 13 residues. The CDR3 DNA reads TGTGCCAGCAGTTTTCTGTCCGCCGGGGAGCTGTTTCTT. Its protein is CASSFLSAGELFL.